This TCR beta chain originates from a study of T cell responses to AZD1222 COVID-19 vaccine. The germline gives CDR1 SNHLY, CDR2 FYNNEI. Trimming took off 2 bases at V and 4 bases at J, with 23 bases between the two ends. CDR3 size: 18 residues. Produced via immunoSEQ multiplex PCR; TCRdb's table is partial and in-frame only. The sample consists of 43,000 or so clones, about 90% of them appearing once. This clone was seen just once. This chain links TRBV2 with TRBJ1-2, with D possibly TRBD1 on 6 matching bases. The source of this sequence is an adult who received the AZD1222 COVID-19 vaccine. This material consisted of peripheral blood, taken 28 days after the second AZD1222 dose. The CDR3 reads CASSETVVGTSPSYGYTF. In nucleotides, the CDR3 is TGTGCCAGCAGTGAAACGGTGGTCGGGACATCACCAAGCTATGGCTACACCTTC. Supplemented by reference TRBV2 and TRBJ1-2, the full variable domain reads EPEVTQTPSHQVTQMGQEVILRCVPISNHLYFYWYRQILGQKVEFLVSFYNNEISEKSEIFDDQFSVERPDGSNFTLKIRSTKLEDSAMYFCASSETVVGTSPSYGYTFGSGTRLTVV.